This T cell receptor (beta chain) was recovered during a study of shared clonotypes between healthy human individuals. In the study overall: Contributing individuals were a couple of females and three males aged 18 to 49. The study used three CD4 naive, three CD4 memory, two CD8 naive and one CD8 memory plate per donor. Study conclusions and caveats: Generation probability values for non-shared clonotypes were lower than those for clonotypes shared by all four donors.

Clones were sequenced by immunoSEQ multiplex PCR, and TCRdb holds only the in-frame ones, with some missing. Of around 1.9 million clones in the sample, 85% to 95% were seen once. This clone showed up just once. The antigen remains unidentified. Positively selected for CCR7, the CD45RO-negative cells used as naive CD8 cells excluded terminally differentiated effector memory CD45RA+ cells. J gave up 6 bases and V 4 bases, and 11 bases lay outside the gene matches. Germline CDR1 reads MNHNY; CDR2 reads SVGAGI (reference sequence). This CDR3 is built from 15 residues. The chain couples TRBV6-6 to TRBJ2-7; 8 nucleotides agree with TRBD2. This sequence was found in a man aged 18 to 35 in good health. Some clones in this sample may be carry-over from other donors' samples. The sample comprised naive CD8+ T cells from PBMCs. The CDR3 region has the DNA TGTGCCAGCAGTTCACCGCGAGCGGGAGTAGGCGAGCAGTACTTC. It encodes CASSSPRAGVGEQYF.